This T cell receptor (beta chain) was sequenced for a study of cytomegalovirus exposure and HLA in healthy donors. CDR1 SGHTA and CDR2 FQGTGA come from the germline V gene. With 5 bases clipped from V and 4 bases from J, the junction kept 5 bases outside the gene matches. The CDR3 extends over 15 amino acids. Both 60 Vbeta primers and 13 Jbeta primers went into the PCR. Produced via immunoSEQ multiplex PCR; TCRdb's table is partial and in-frame only. The sample shows fewer than 250,000 clones, around 81% of them seen only once. As for this clone: What it binds is unknown.

Study results and limitations: In a later analysis, specific HLA alleles were associated with 15,000 to 20,000 TCR beta sequences at a 0.05 false discovery rate. Reports indicated that the classifier achieved high specificity and sensitivity in diagnosing cytomegalovirus status. A later analysis reported that several of the most significant clusters appeared to be linked to common viral pathogens, among them Epstein-Barr virus. Researchers reported in a later analysis that a missense DCLRE1C variant was tied to TCR beta V- and J-gene trimming.

The V gene is TRBV7-3, the J gene TRBJ2-3, with 11 bases identical to TRBD2. This TCR was sampled from a man between 18 and 35 years old in good health and CMV-seronegative. The sample was PBMCs. The CDR3 DNA follows: TGTGCCAGCAGCCTGACTAGCGGGGAGGCAGATACGCAGTATTTT. This encodes CASSLTSGEADTQYF.